The 24 T cell receptor beta chains below come from one sample, sequenced in a study of CD8 T cells in ankylosing spondylitis. TCRdb redid the calling of the 5' RACE reads with MiXCR, one entry per CDR3 protein. The sample records under 300,000 distinct CDR3 sequences, about 9.1% being singletons. Material for sequencing was blood, either unsorted or a sorted T cell fraction (not recorded which). The receptor source for this set is a male donor with ankylosing spondylitis or in good health (not recorded which).

The chain carries TRBV7-9 and TRBJ2-7, with TRBD1 identical over 9 bases. The CDR3 contains 14 residues. Trimming removed 5 bases from V and 4 bases from J; junction bases left unmatched: 6. Looked up from germline, CDR1 is SEHNR and CDR2 is FQNEAQ (reference sequence). Here the CDR3 DNA reads TGTGCCAGCAGCGTCCGGGACAGGGAATACGAGCAGTACTTC. Protein sequence: CASSVRDREYEQYF. The whole variable domain, filled in from reference TRBV7-9 and TRBJ2-7, reads DTGVSQNPRHKITKRGQNVTFRCDPISEHNRLYWYRQTLGQGPEFLTYFQNEAQLEKSRLLSDRFSAERPKGSFSTLEIQRTEQGDSAMYLCASSVRDREYEQYFGPGTRLTVT.

This clonotype was observed at least ten times. The chain carries TRBV5-1 and TRBJ1-1; D remains ambiguous. With 0 bases removed from V and 0 bases from J, the gap between germline ends came to 3 bases. The CDR3 runs to 13 residues. The V gene's germline CDR1 is SGHRS and CDR2 YFSETQ. This CDR3 is CASSLDLNTEAFF. Written as DNA, the CDR3 is TGCGCCAGCAGCTTGGATTTGAACACTGAAGCTTTCTTT.

This clonotype was found many times. The chain links TRBV5-1 to TRBJ2-5; D is undetermined. V lost 1 base and J 5 bases, leaving 12 bases between the germline ends. The CDR3 totals 14 residues. Germline V gene data show CDR1 as SGHRS and CDR2 as YFSETQ. This chain's CDR3 is CASSLFEASETQYF. The CDR3 DNA follows: TGCGCCAGCAGCTTGTTTGAGGCGTCTGAGACCCAGTACTTC.

This clonotype was observed at least ten times. The chain employs TRBV10-2 and TRBJ2-1; D assignment may be TRBD1 or TRBD2 (5 bases each). The length of the CDR3 is 15 residues. Germline V gene data show CDR1 as WSHSY and CDR2 as SAAADI. V gave up 0 bases and J gave up 3 bases, with 9 bases separating them. The CDR3 DNA is TGCGCCAGCAGTGAGTCGTGGGACCACTACAATGAGCAGTTCTTC. Its translation is CASSESWDHYNEQFF.

The chain combines TRBV20-1 with TRBJ1-2; 8 bases line up with TRBD1. V lost 2 bases to trimming and J lost 6 bases; unmatched junction nucleotides: 5. CDR3 size: 13 residues. Germline V gene sequence: CDR1 DFQATT, CDR2 SNEGSKA (reference sequence). CDR3 sequence reads: CSARRQGADGYTF. The CDR3 DNA reads as TGCAGTGCTAGACGGCAGGGGGCGGATGGCTACACCTTC.

This sequence joins TRBV4-2 and TRBJ2-7; no firm D call. The CDR3 length is 15 residues. Germline CDR1 is LGHNA and CDR2 is YNFKEQ. The V and J ends lost 0 bases and 2 bases respectively, with 11 bases between them. CDR3 loop: CASSQDPSSPYEQYF. DNA for the CDR3: TGTGCCAGCAGCCAAGACCCTTCCTCCCCCTACGAGCAGTACTTC.

This clonotype was detected ten times or more. The chain couples TRBV3-1 to TRBJ2-5, with D tentatively TRBD2 (5 bases). V was clipped by 0 bases and J by 5 bases, with 13 bases between them. Germline assignment: CDR1 LGHDT and CDR2 YNNKEL (reference sequence). The CDR3 length is 15 residues. CDR3 sequence (DNA): TGTGCCAGCAGCCAAGATACGAGCAGGAGGGAGACCCAGTACTTC. Translated: CASSQDTSRRETQYF.

This clonotype appeared many times. The rearrangement uses TRBV9 and TRBJ2-7; a possible D gene is TRBD1 (6 bases). Trimming shortened V by 3 bases and J by 1 base, and 14 bases separated the two germline ends. CDR3 length: 15 residues. The germline V gene encodes CDR1 SGDLS and CDR2 YYNGEE. The CDR3 region has the DNA TGTGCCAGCAGCGCCCCCGTCACAGGGTCCTACGAGCAGTACTTC. Translating it yields CASSAPVTGSYEQYF.

This clonotype was counted many times. This CDR3 reads CSATAGGYGYTF. CDR3 nucleotides: TGCAGTGCTACGGCGGGGGGCTATGGCTACACCTTC. This rearrangement joins TRBV20-1 to TRBJ1-2, with D tentatively TRBD1 (5 bases). The germline CDR1 and CDR2 sequences are DFQATT and SNEGSKA (reference sequence). CDR3 length: 12 amino acids. Trimming pared 4 bases from V and 4 bases from J, leaving 10 bases between.

This clonotype was observed a handful of times. The chain has TRBV27 and TRBJ1-1; the match to TRBD1 covers 7 bases. Germline V lookup: CDR1 MNHEY, CDR2 SMNVEV (reference sequence). Trimming took 5 bases from V and 1 from J; bases not matched to a gene: 4. This CDR3 spans 14 amino acids. CDR3 in DNA: TGTGCCAGCAGTCCCTCAGGGGGGAACACTGAAGCTTTCTTT. Translation gives CASSPSGGNTEAFF.

This clonotype has ten or more counts. The chain joins TRBV6-5 to TRBJ1-1; tentatively, D is TRBD1 (5 bases). The CDR3 sequence is 15 residues long. The V end was cut by 0 bases, the J end by 1 base, with 9 bases between. Germline CDR1 reads MNHEY; CDR2 reads SVGAGI. The CDR3 loop is CASSYSGVANTEAFF. CDR3 coding DNA: TGTGCCAGCAGTTACTCGGGGGTGGCGAACACTGAAGCTTTCTTT.

This clonotype occurred many times. The chain employs TRBV7-2 and TRBJ2-5; 10 bases agree with TRBD2. From germline, CDR1 is SGHTA and CDR2 FQGNSA. Trimming at V came to 4 bases and at J to 3 bases, leaving 2 bases not matched to a gene. CDR3 length: 14 residues. The CDR3 DNA reads TGTGCCAGCAGCTACGGGACTAGCGAAGAGACCCAGTACTTC. Protein product: CASSYGTSEETQYF.

This clonotype was seen repeatedly, ten times or more. The V call is TRBV18, the J call TRBJ1-1, with D hard to call. The germline gives CDR1 KGHSH, CDR2 LQKENI. V was trimmed by 3 bases and J by 0 bases, leaving 14 bases between them. This CDR3 has 16 residues. The DNA of the CDR3 is TGTGCCAGCTCACCGGGGTATGGACTGATGAACACTGAAGCTTTCTTT. This sequence encodes CASSPGYGLMNTEAFF.

This chain joins TRBV7-8 and TRBJ1-2; 8 bases agree with TRBD1. The germline CDR1 and CDR2 sequences are SGHVS and FQNEAQ. This CDR3 spans 14 amino acids. The J segment lost 7 bases and the V segment lost 3 bases, leaving 7 bases of the junction unmatched. The CDR3 reads CASSFLDRDGGYTF. As DNA, the CDR3 is TGTGCCAGCAGCTTCCTGGACAGGGACGGTGGCTACACCTTC.

This clonotype was recorded at least ten times. The rearrangement links TRBV5-1 to TRBJ2-7, with D unclear. The germline V and J ends were trimmed by 5 bases and 2 bases, with 5 bases remaining between them. There are 11 residues in the CDR3. CDR1 SGHRS and CDR2 YFSETQ come from the germline V gene. CDR3 sequence (DNA): TGCGCCAGCAGTACAGCCTACGAGCAGTACTTC. Residues: CASSTAYEQYF.

The sample holds many counts of this clonotype. The chain carries TRBV7-2 and TRBJ2-5; D gene ambiguous. Trimming stripped 1 base from V and 5 bases from J, with 11 bases between. This CDR3 has 14 amino acids. Germline V lookup: CDR1 SGHTA, CDR2 FQGNSA. CDR3 sequence: CASSLVAGPETQYF. The CDR3 nucleotides read TGTGCCAGCAGCTTAGTTGCAGGCCCGGAGACCCAGTACTTC. Together with reference TRBV7-2 and TRBJ2-5, the CDR3 gives the full variable domain: GAGVSQSPSNKVTEKGKDVELRCDPISGHTALYWYRQSLGQGLEFLIYFQGNSAPDKSGLPSDRFSAERTGGSVSTLTIQRTQQEDSAVYLCASSLVAGPETQYFGPGTRLLVL.

This clonotype was seen many times. This chain joins TRBV6-2 or TRBV6-3 and TRBJ2-3; 7 bases align to TRBD2. Trimming cost V 3 bases and J 2 bases; bases outside gene matches: 8. The CDR3 is 16 residues long. Germline CDR1 reads MNHEY; CDR2 reads SVGEGT. As DNA, the CDR3 is TGTGCCAGCAGTTATTCCCTAGCGGCACCCACAGATACGCAGTATTTT. It translates to CASSYSLAAPTDTQYF.

This clonotype came up many times. The genes are TRBV20-1 and TRBJ2-1, with 9 bases that match TRBD2. The germline V gene has CDR1 DFQATT and CDR2 SNEGSKA (reference sequence). The CDR3 length is 14 residues. J gave up 5 bases and V 6 bases, and 8 bases lay outside the gene matches. The CDR3 nucleotides read TGCAGTGCCGCGCGGACTAGCGTTAACAATGAGCAGTTCTTC. Amino acid sequence: CSAARTSVNNEQFF.

Comment on this clonotype: One end of the junction does not line up with germline, which may come from a read error. The V and J genes are TRBV3-1 and TRBJ2-2; D might be TRBD1 or TRBD2, each matching 5 bases. This CDR3 is 15 amino acids long. CDR1 LGHDT and CDR2 YNNKEL come from the germline V gene (reference sequence). In DNA form, the CDR3 reads TGTGCCAGCAGCCCCCCCGGGACCTCCACCGGGGAGCTGCTTTTT. Amino acids: CASSPPGTSTGELLF. The full variable domain, completed using reference TRBV3-1 and TRBJ2-2, is DTAVSQTPKYLVTQMGNDKSIKCEQNLGHDTMYWYKQDSKKFLKIMFSYNNKELIINETVPNRFSPKSPDKAHLNLHINSLELGDSAVYFCASSPPGTSTGELLFGEGSRLTVL.

About this clonotype: It may be a read error: a sequence one base away is much more abundant. The conserved phenylalanine or tryptophan normally closing the CDR3 is absent here, so this likely arose from a read error. CDR3 protein: CASSPATEAEAFL. The CDR3 DNA reads TGTGCCAGCTCACCCGCTACGGAGGCTGAAGCTTTCCTT. This chain links TRBV18 with TRBJ1-1; D is unclear. Trimming took off 3 bases at V and 6 bases at J, with 11 bases between the two ends. This CDR3 is 13 amino acids long. Germline V gene data show CDR1 as KGHSH and CDR2 as LQKENI.

This clonotype was counted a few times. This chain joins TRBV7-2 and TRBJ1-5; D may be TRBD1 (6 bases). The CDR3 is 16 residues long. Germline V CDR1 and CDR2: SGHTA, FQGNSA. V lost 2 bases and J lost 4, with 15 bases in between. CDR3 DNA: TGTGCCAGCAGCTTAATTAGAGGGGGAGGTAATCAGCCCCAGCATTTT. Its translation is CASSLIRGGGNQPQHF.

This clonotype was recorded a few times. The chain employs TRBV29-1 and TRBJ1-2; a weak D match, TRBD1 (5 bases). Germline V lookup: CDR1 SQVTM, CDR2 ANQGSEA. The CDR3 sequence is 12 residues long. The V end lost 4 bases, the J end lost 6 bases, and 12 bases lay between the germline ends. CDR3 protein: CSVGKGNHGYTF. In nucleotides, the CDR3 is TGCAGCGTTGGGAAGGGGAACCATGGCTACACCTTC.

At least ten counts were recorded for this clonotype. The CDR3 sequence: CASSVAGGPGNEQFF. The CDR3, as DNA: TGTGCCAGCAGCGTAGCGGGGGGGCCGGGTAATGAGCAGTTCTTC. V gene TRBV9 combines with J gene TRBJ2-1; 8 bases match TRBD2. The CDR3 covers 15 residues. In germline, CDR1 is SGDLS, CDR2 YYNGEE. With 0 bases clipped from V and 7 bases from J, the junction kept 6 bases outside the gene matches.

The sample holds many counts of this clonotype. The rearrangement links TRBV20-1 to TRBJ2-7; weak D call: TRBD2 (5 bases). V was clipped by 2 bases and J by 0 bases, with 11 bases between them. This CDR3 has 14 amino acids. Germline V gene data show CDR1 as DFQATT and CDR2 as SNEGSKA (reference sequence). Written as DNA, the CDR3 is TGCAGTGCTAGACCAACTAGGAGCTCCTACGAGCAGTACTTC. This translates into CSARPTRSSYEQYF.